The next 16 T cell receptor beta chains were all read from a single sample in a study of patients and donors after allogeneic stem cell transplantation. MiXCR, applied by TCRdb to the RT-PCR reads, yields one record per CDR3 protein. The table has 400,000 to 500,000 distinct CDR3 sequences, approximately 16% seen once. The sequenced sample was blood, either unsorted or a sorted T cell fraction (not recorded which). The source is a human donor who was either an allogeneic HSCT recipient or a stem cell or donor lymphocyte infusion donor (not recorded which). It is not recorded whose cells these are; they may come from a transplant donor.

V is TRBV19 and J is TRBJ2-7; 7 positions match TRBD1. The germline V gene encodes CDR1 LNHDA and CDR2 SQIVND (reference sequence). Trimming at V came to 5 bases and at J to 6 bases, leaving 7 bases not matched to a gene. The CDR3 is 13 amino acids. The chain's CDR3 is CASSPNRGPEQYF. In DNA, the CDR3 is TGTGCCAGTAGTCCAAACAGGGGTCCCGAGCAGTACTTC. Drawing the rest from reference TRBV19 and TRBJ2-7, the complete variable domain is DGGITQSPKYLFRKEGQNVTLSCEQNLNHDAMYWYRQDPGQGLRLIYYSQIVNDFQKGDIAEGYSVSREKKESFPLTVTSAQKNPTAFYLCASSPNRGPEQYFGPGTRLTVT.

This clonotype has a count of ten or more. V is TRBV2 and J is TRBJ1-5; tentative D call: TRBD1 (5 bases). Germline assignment: CDR1 SNHLY and CDR2 FYNNEI. V shed 5 bases and J shed 3 bases, with 23 bases lying between them. The CDR3 is 18 residues long. CDR3 residues: CASSSALSGWDDNQPQHF. For the CDR3, the DNA is TGTGCCAGCAGTTCCGCTTTATCAGGGTGGGACGACAATCAGCCCCAGCATTTT.

This clonotype was seen a few times. The chain recombines TRBV4-2 with TRBJ2-5; 8 nucleotides align to TRBD2. Losses at the gene ends were 1 base for V and 2 bases for J; bases not matched to a gene: 12. CDR1 and CDR2 (germline): LGHNA, YNFKEQ. The CDR3 spans 18 residues. This chain's CDR3 is CASSQADLAGGRQETQYF. The DNA of the CDR3 is TGTGCCAGCAGCCAAGCGGATCTAGCGGGCGGTCGGCAAGAGACCCAGTACTTC.

The chain employs TRBV7-2 and TRBJ2-3; D possibly corresponds to TRBD2 (5 bases). V lost 2 bases and J lost 3, with 12 bases in between. CDR1 and CDR2 (germline): SGHTA, FQGNSA. CDR3 length equals 15 residues. CDR3 in amino acids: CASSLMRVGTDTQYF. The CDR3 DNA reads TGTGCCAGCAGCTTAATGAGGGTTGGAACAGATACGCAGTATTTT.

V and J are TRBV7-3 and TRBJ2-1, with 7 nucleotides matching TRBD2. From germline, CDR1 is SGHTA and CDR2 FQGTGA. This CDR3 is built from 12 residues. The V gene end was trimmed by 4 bases and the J gene end by 9 bases; junction bases not matched to a gene: 3. CDR3 coding DNA: TGTGCCAGCAGCTGGCCGGGGGGTGAGCAGTTCTTC. Its protein is CASSWPGGEQFF. Full variable domain (missing parts from reference TRBV7-3 and TRBJ2-1): GAGVSQTPSNKVTEKGKYVELRCDPISGHTALYWYRQSLGQGPEFLIYFQGTGAADDSGLPNDRFFAVRPEGSVSTLKIQRTERGDSAVYLCASSWPGGEQFFGPGTRLTVL.

This chain uses TRBV12-5 with TRBJ1-1; no clear D gene. CDR1 and CDR2 from the germline V gene are LGHNT and FRNRAP. The V end lost 0 bases, the J end lost 6 bases, and 14 bases lay between the germline ends. The CDR3 length is 15 residues. CDR3 amino acids: CASGLVAIRPPEAFF. Here the CDR3 DNA reads TGTGCTAGTGGTTTGGTTGCGATTCGGCCTCCTGAAGCTTTCTTT.

This clonotype was recorded many times. V is TRBV3-1 and J is TRBJ1-3, with D unresolved. The CDR3 extends over 13 amino acids. In germline, CDR1 is LGHDT, CDR2 YNNKEL (reference sequence). The germline V and J ends were trimmed by 4 bases and 0 bases, with 4 bases remaining between them. Here the CDR3 DNA reads TGTGCCAGCAGCCGACCCTCTGGAAACACCATATATTTT. Residues: CASSRPSGNTIYF.

In this sample, this clonotype turned up once. The chain has TRBV6-5 and TRBJ1-1; D is unresolved. Germline CDR1 and CDR2: MNHEY and SVGAGI. CDR3 length equals 13 residues. V shed 2 bases and J shed 0 bases, with 4 bases lying between them. CDR3 sequence (DNA): TGTGCCAGCAGTTACGAATTGAACACTGAAGCTTTCTTT. Translating it yields CASSYELNTEAFF.

V is TRBV24-1 and J is TRBJ2-5; D could derive from TRBD1 or TRBD2 (5 bases each). There are 15 residues in the CDR3. Germline values: CDR1 KGHDR, CDR2 SFDVKD. Trimming removed 4 bases from V and 5 bases from J, with 16 bases in between. The CDR3 DNA reads TGTGCCACCAGTGACTGGGACCCAGTGGAGGAGACCCAGTACTTC. Translating it yields CATSDWDPVEETQYF.

The chain uses TRBV24-1 and TRBJ1-1; D is uncertain. CDR1 and CDR2 from the germline V gene are KGHDR and SFDVKD. CDR3 length equals 14 residues. V shed 5 bases and J shed 3 bases, with 12 bases lying between them. CDR3 sequence reads: CATSASLGDTEAFF. CDR3 in DNA: TGTGCCACCAGTGCAAGCCTTGGGGACACTGAAGCTTTCTTT.

This rearrangement joins TRBV6-2 or TRBV6-3 to TRBJ1-1; possibly TRBD1 for D (5 bases). Germline CDR1 is MNHEY and CDR2 is SVGEGT. CDR3 size: 16 residues. V gave up 4 bases and J gave up 1 base, with 16 bases separating them. CDR3 nucleotide sequence: TGTGCCAGCAGTTCCCGGGGTGCAGGGCCGAACACTGAAGCTTTCTTT. It encodes CASSSRGAGPNTEAFF.

The chain carries TRBV27 and TRBJ2-2; 8 nucleotides align to TRBD2. CDR1 MNHEY and CDR2 SMNVEV come from the germline V gene (reference sequence). Trimming cost V 0 bases and J 6 bases; bases outside gene matches: 12. CDR3 length: 18 residues. The CDR3 reads CASSLSFRGGVQSGELFF. The CDR3 DNA sequence: TGTGCCAGCAGTTTATCGTTCCGGGGGGGCGTTCAGTCCGGGGAGCTGTTTTTT.

This clonotype was counted at least ten times. This chain uses TRBV20-1 with TRBJ1-2; 12 bases are shared with TRBD1. The germline CDR1 and CDR2 sequences are DFQATT and SNEGSKA (reference sequence). The length of the CDR3 is 13 residues. CDR3 sequence (DNA): TGCAGCGCTGGGACAGGGGGCGGCTATGGCTACACCTTC. It specifies CSAGTGGGYGYTF.

The rearrangement uses TRBV12-3 or TRBV12-4 and TRBJ1-4; D perhaps matches TRBD1 (5 bases). Deletions cut 5 bases from V and 3 bases from J, with 13 bases between. CDR3 length: 15 amino acids. The CDR3 here is CASSDRRGSNEKLFF. The CDR3 DNA is TGTGCCAGCAGTGACAGACGCGGGTCTAATGAAAAACTGTTTTTT.

A few counts support this clonotype. This chain uses TRBV27 with TRBJ2-2; D not certain. Trimming cost V 3 bases and J 0 bases, with 8 bases left between them. CDR1 is MNHEY and CDR2 is SMNVEV in the germline V gene (reference sequence). This CDR3 is 15 amino acids long. CDR3: CASSFWQANTGELFF. Written as DNA, the CDR3 is TGTGCCAGCAGTTTTTGGCAGGCGAACACCGGGGAGCTGTTTTTT.

This clonotype was observed a few times. The V gene is TRBV5-6, the J gene TRBJ2-2; 8 bases fit TRBD1. The CDR3 length is 16 residues. The trim removed 0 bases at V and 7 bases at J, leaving 8 bases unmatched. Germline CDR1 is SGHDT and CDR2 is YYEEEE. Here the CDR3 reads CASSLARGRFIGELFF. CDR3 bases: TGTGCCAGCAGCTTGGCCAGGGGGCGGTTCATCGGGGAGCTGTTTTTT. Using reference TRBV5-6 and TRBJ2-2 for the parts outside the CDR3, the full variable domain is DAGVTQSPTHLIKTRGQQVTLRCSPKSGHDTVSWYQQALGQGPQFIFQYYEEEERQRGNFPDRFSGHQFPNYSSELNVNALLLGDSALYLCASSLARGRFIGELFFGEGSRLTVL.